Below are 27 T cell receptor beta chains sequenced from a single sample in a study of blood T cell repertoires in COVID-19. Profiled with immunoSEQ multiplex PCR; TCRdb holds only in-frame clones, not every one. The table records 250,000 to 400,000 clones, 89% of them present only once. The sample consisted of PBMCs or T cells enriched from blood (not recorded which). The receptors stem from a man in his sixties who had recovered from COVID-19.

V is TRBV10-1 and J is TRBJ1-6; 7 positions match TRBD1. Losses at the gene ends were 6 bases for V and 10 bases for J; bases not matched to a gene: 6. The germline V gene encodes CDR1 WNHNN and CDR2 SYGVQD (reference sequence). The CDR3 totals 13 residues. The CDR3 nucleotides are TGCGCCAGCAGCCTGGACAGGTCATCACCCCTCCACTTT. As protein: CASSLDRSSPLHF.

The chain couples TRBV24-1 to TRBJ2-4; 7 bases map to TRBD2. CDR3 length: 15 amino acids. The germline V gene has CDR1 KGHDR and CDR2 SFDVKD. V lost 2 bases to trimming and J lost 8 bases; unmatched junction nucleotides: 8. CDR3 residues: CATSDSRAGAHIQYF. The CDR3 DNA reads as TGTGCCACCAGTGATTCGCGTGCGGGAGCGCACATTCAGTACTTC.

The chain has TRBV3-1 (or the pseudogene TRBV3-2) and TRBJ2-3; D might be TRBD1 (5 bases). Germline loops: CDR1 LGHDT, CDR2 YNNKEL (reference sequence). The CDR3 runs 15 residues. The V and J ends lost 7 bases and 4 bases respectively, with 18 bases between them. The CDR3 spells CASTHTGQGPDTQYF. The CDR3 DNA reads TGTGCCAGCACCCACACTGGGCAGGGCCCAGATACGCAGTATTTT.

CDR3 nucleotides: TGCGCCAGCAGCCAAGACAGGTCAGGGGGTTATTCTGGTCAGCCCCAGCATTTT. Translating gives CASSQDRSGGYSGQPQHF. The gene calls are TRBV4-1 and TRBJ1-5; the match to TRBD1 covers 7 bases. Germline V CDR1 and CDR2: MGHRA, YSYEKL. The V gene end was trimmed by 0 bases and the J gene end by 6 bases; junction bases not matched to a gene: 14. This CDR3 spans 18 amino acids.

This clone has just a few counts. The J gene is TRBJ1-5, the V gene TRBV20-1; 7 nucleotides match TRBD1. CDR3 length equals 13 residues. Germline lookup yields CDR1 DFQATT and CDR2 SNEGSKA (reference sequence). The ends lost 3 bases at V and 4 bases at J; junction bases unmatched: 3. The CDR3 nucleotides are TGCAGTGCTAGTCTCAGGGGGAATCAGCCCCAGCATTTT. This codes for CSASLRGNQPQHF.

V usage is TRBV25-1 and J usage is TRBJ1-4; TRBD1 matches 8 bases. This CDR3 has 16 residues. The V and J ends lost 1 base and 8 bases, in that order; junction bases with no gene match: 9. In germline, CDR1 is MGHDK, CDR2 SYGVNS. CDR3 sequence (DNA): TGTGCCAGCAGTGAATGGCGTGGACAGGGCAACGAAAAACTGTTTTTT. Translation: CASSEWRGQGNEKLFF.

The V call is TRBV6-4, the J call TRBJ2-3; tentatively, D is TRBD2 (6 bases). V shed 10 bases and J shed 5 bases, with 22 bases lying between them. The V gene's germline CDR1 is MRHNA and CDR2 SNTAGT. This CDR3 comprises 15 residues. In nucleotides, the CDR3 is TGTGCCAACAACTTTAGCGGTTCTCCGGGAGATACGCAGTATTTT. Protein product: CANNFSGSPGDTQYF.

The chain carries TRBV6-5 and TRBJ1-5, with 7 bases aligning to TRBD1. CDR1 is MNHEY, CDR2 SVGAGI, per germline. With 2 bases clipped from V and 4 bases from J, the junction kept 5 bases outside the gene matches. The CDR3 is 15 residues long. The CDR3 is CASSYQGVGNQPQHF. The CDR3 region has the DNA TGTGCCAGCAGTTACCAGGGGGTAGGGAATCAGCCCCAGCATTTT.

This chain connects TRBV9 to TRBJ1-1; 10 bases agree with TRBD1. This CDR3 is 15 amino acids long. The ends lost 4 bases at V and 1 base at J; junction bases unmatched: 4. Germline values: CDR1 SGDLS, CDR2 YYNGEE. CDR3 protein: CASSPRTGGNTEAFF. Written as DNA, the CDR3 is TGTGCCAGCAGCCCTAGGACAGGGGGGAACACTGAAGCTTTCTTT.

The V gene is TRBV19, the J gene TRBJ1-1; 10 bases agree with TRBD1. This CDR3 region has 17 residues. CDR1 LNHDA and CDR2 SQIVND come from the germline V gene (reference sequence). J gave up 5 bases and V 0 bases, and 9 bases lay outside the gene matches. The chain's CDR3 is CASSIDGDRGQETEAFF. CDR3 coding DNA: TGTGCCAGTAGTATAGATGGTGACAGGGGGCAGGAGACTGAAGCTTTCTTT.

The chain has TRBV7-3 and TRBJ1-2, with D perhaps TRBD1 (6 bases). CDR1 is SGHTA and CDR2 is FQGTGA in the germline V gene. Between the trimmed V and J ends, which lost 5 bases and 2 bases, there was a span of 9 bases. The length of the CDR3 is 13 residues. The CDR3 DNA reads as TGTGCCAGCAGCGCCGGACAGAACTATGGCTACACCTTC. As protein: CASSAGQNYGYTF.

This sequence joins TRBV20-1 and TRBJ2-1; the D is unclear. Trimming shortened V by 4 bases and J by 6 bases, and 7 bases separated the two germline ends. Per the germline V gene, CDR1 is DFQATT and CDR2 is SNEGSKA (reference sequence). The CDR3 is made up of 11 amino acids. The CDR3, as DNA: TGCAGTGCTAAGAGGCGCAATGAGCAGTTCTTC. Protein product: CSAKRRNEQFF.

This clone was seen a few times. The chain links TRBV7-2 to TRBJ1-2; no clear D. Germline loops: CDR1 SGHTA, CDR2 FQGNSA. This CDR3 has 16 residues. The V and J ends lost 5 bases and 0 bases respectively, with 16 bases between them. CDR3 nucleotides: TGTGCCAGCAGCCTTACTTGGTCCCCCACTAACTATGGCTACACCTTC. This encodes CASSLTWSPTNYGYTF.

The V and J genes are TRBV5-1 and TRBJ2-1, with 10 bases that match TRBD2. The CDR3 runs 16 residues. CDR1 SGHRS and CDR2 YFSETQ come from the germline V gene. Trimming took 4 bases from V and 1 from J; bases not matched to a gene: 5. CDR3 sequence: CASSNLAGVSYNEQFF. The CDR3 DNA follows: TGCGCCAGCAGCAACCTAGCGGGAGTTTCCTACAATGAGCAGTTCTTC.

The chain combines TRBV28 with TRBJ1-2; the D gene is possibly TRBD1 (6 bases). Germline CDR1 MDHEN, CDR2 SYDVKM. Trimming pared 3 bases from V and 7 bases from J, leaving 9 bases between. This CDR3 is 12 amino acids long. The CDR3 DNA sequence: TGTGCCAGCAGTTTGGGACACCTTGGCTACACCTTC. Its translation is CASSLGHLGYTF.

The V gene is TRBV24-1, the J gene TRBJ2-3, with D possibly TRBD2 on 6 matching bases. The CDR3 length is 16 residues. V lost 4 bases to trimming and J lost 0 bases, with 13 bases between them. CDR1 KGHDR and CDR2 SFDVKD come from the germline V gene. The CDR3 DNA is TGTGCCACCAGTGAGCCCGGGACTCGAAGCACAGATACGCAGTATTTT. Its protein product is CATSEPGTRSTDTQYF.

This rearrangement joins TRBV6-5 to TRBJ1-5; tentative D call: TRBD1 (6 bases). This CDR3 is 13 amino acids long. CDR1 and CDR2 from the germline V gene are MNHEY and SVGAGI. The V gene lost 6 bases and the J gene lost 4 bases, with 10 bases spanning the gap. The chain's CDR3 is CASRLTGNQPQHF. The CDR3 DNA sequence: TGTGCCAGCAGGCTGACAGGTAATCAGCCCCAGCATTTT.

This sequence joins TRBV27 and TRBJ2-5; 9 bases align to TRBD2. This CDR3 contains 16 residues. The ends lost 6 bases at V and 4 bases at J; junction bases unmatched: 12. Germline V lookup: CDR1 MNHEY, CDR2 SMNVEV (reference sequence). The chain's CDR3 is CASSQGVAGGRETQYF. The CDR3 nucleotides read TGTGCCAGCAGCCAAGGGGTGGCGGGAGGGCGAGAGACCCAGTACTTC.

The CDR3 bases are TGTGCCATTACATCCATGGAGGGGGGGACCGCGGGATTGCGGGAGCTGTTTTTT. It is translated as CAITSMEGGTAGLRELFF. V usage is TRBV5-4 and J usage is TRBJ2-2, with D possibly TRBD2 on 7 matching bases. Germline loops: CDR1 SGHNT, CDR2 YYREEE (reference sequence). There are 18 residues in the CDR3. Trimming took 9 bases from V and 9 from J, leaving 33 bases between them.

This clone was seen a single time. This chain connects TRBV7-3 to TRBJ2-1; 8 bases are a match to TRBD1. After removal of 2 bases from V and 8 bases from J, the junction contained 5 bases not matched to a gene. The germline CDR1 and CDR2 sequences are SGHTA and FQGTGA. The CDR3 length is 14 residues. This CDR3 is CASSLGQGVDEQFF. CDR3 DNA: TGTGCCAGCAGCTTAGGACAGGGTGTCGATGAGCAGTTCTTC.

The chain joins TRBV4-2 to TRBJ2-3, with D unresolved. Trimming left V 4 bases short and J 7 bases short, with 12 bases between. This CDR3 is 13 amino acids long. Germline-derived CDR1 and CDR2 are LGHNA and YNFKEQ. The CDR3 DNA reads as TGTGCCAGCAGCCCTTCAGGTAGAAATACGCAGTATTTT. Its translation is CASSPSGRNTQYF.

The V and J genes are TRBV29-1 and TRBJ2-1; TRBD1 matches 9 bases. Per the germline V gene, CDR1 is SQVTM and CDR2 is ANQGSEA. Unmatched junction bases numbered 3, after V lost 3 bases and J lost 6 bases. The CDR3 totals 13 residues. The CDR3 loop reads CSVDDRGGNEQFF. The CDR3, as DNA: TGCAGCGTTGATGACAGGGGGGGCAATGAGCAGTTCTTC.

With respect to this clone: The junction shows a germline mismatch at one end, possibly a read error. The chain carries TRBV28 and TRBJ1-5, with TRBD1 identical over 8 bases. Germline CDR1 MDHEN, CDR2 SYDVKM. The CDR3 contains 15 residues. CDR3 sequence: CASSLPGTGNEPQHF. CDR3 nucleotide sequence: TGTGCCAGCAGTTTACCTGGGACAGGCAATGAGCCCCAGCATTTT. Complete variable domain (other parts from reference TRBV28 and TRBJ1-5): DVKVTQSSRYLVKRTGEKVFLECVQDMDHENMFWYRQDPGLGLRLIYFSYDVKMKEKGDIPEGYSVSREKKERFSLILESASTNQTSMYLCASSLPGTGNEPQHFGDGTRLSIL.

The V and J genes are TRBV19 and TRBJ2-6; a possible D gene is TRBD1 (6 bases). Trimming stripped 7 bases from V and 0 bases from J, with 19 bases between. The CDR3 contains 18 residues. The germline CDR1 and CDR2 sequences are LNHDA and SQIVND (reference sequence). DNA for the CDR3: TGTGCCAGTATAAATTGGGGGCTCACAGACTCTGGGGCCAACGTCCTGACTTTC. This codes for CASINWGLTDSGANVLTF.

The chain is built from TRBV27 and TRBJ1-1, with D maybe TRBD1 (5 bases). V dropped 6 bases and J dropped 3 bases, with 8 bases sitting between them. The CDR3 sequence is 12 residues long. The germline gives CDR1 MNHEY, CDR2 SMNVEV (reference sequence). CDR3 region: CASRRGYTEAFF. In nucleotides, the CDR3 is TGTGCCAGCAGGCGGGGGTACACTGAAGCTTTCTTT.

The rearrangement links TRBV28 to TRBJ1-1; D is uncertain. Germline lookup yields CDR1 MDHEN and CDR2 SYDVKM. The CDR3 has 13 residues. V lost 4 bases, J lost 6 bases, and 12 bases lay in between. CDR3 in amino acids: CASSSPTLSEAFF. The DNA for the CDR3 is TGTGCCAGCAGTTCCCCGACTCTCTCTGAAGCTTTCTTT.

The J gene is TRBJ2-2, the V gene TRBV5-1; 12 nucleotides agree with TRBD1. The length of the CDR3 is 17 residues. J was trimmed by 5 bases and V by 4 bases; bases with no gene match: 9. The germline CDR1 and CDR2 sequences are SGHRS and YFSETQ. The DNA of the CDR3 is TGCGCCAGCAGCCTCCAGGGACAGGGGGCTGGTACCGGGGAGCTGTTTTTT. It yields the protein CASSLQGQGAGTGELFF. The full variable domain, completed using reference TRBV5-1 and TRBJ2-2, is KAGVTQTPRYLIKTRGQQVTLSCSPISGHRSVSWYQQTPGQGLQFLFEYFSETQRNKGNFPGRFSGRQFSNSRSEMNVSTLELGDSALYLCASSLQGQGAGTGELFFGEGSRLTVL.